The next 18 T cell receptor beta chains were all read from a single sample in a study of blood T cell repertoires in COVID-19. The assay was immunoSEQ multiplex PCR, and TCRdb's table has in-frame clones only and misses some. Of 95,000 to 120,000 clones in the sample, more than 80% are singletons; the top ten hold about 8.5%. What was sequenced was peripheral blood. The receptors were gathered from a woman in her thirties or forties with acute or convalescent COVID-19.

The chain is built from TRBV7-2 and TRBJ1-1, with 9 bases lining up with TRBD1. Germline CDR1 and CDR2: SGHTA and FQGNSA. V lost 5 bases and J lost 3; bases outside the gene matches: 4. The CDR3 spans 14 residues. The CDR3 DNA sequence: TGTGCCAGCAGCGAGGGACAGGGATACACTGAAGCTTTCTTT. This sequence encodes CASSEGQGYTEAFF.

This clone showed up just a few times. The chain is built from TRBV11-2 and TRBJ2-7; TRBD1 aligns across 10 bases. The V gene's germline CDR1 is SGHAT and CDR2 FQNNGV. The CDR3 spans 16 residues. V shed 5 bases, J shed 3 bases, and the junction held 10 bases outside the gene matches. The CDR3 sequence is CASSTAGGTGVYEQYF. CDR3 coding DNA: TGTGCCAGCAGCACGGCGGGTGGGACAGGGGTCTACGAGCAGTACTTC.

The chain couples TRBV6-5 to TRBJ1-2, with TRBD1 as a possible D gene (5 bases). With 5 bases removed from V and 3 bases from J, the gap between germline ends came to 13 bases. The CDR3 runs to 14 residues. Germline values: CDR1 MNHEY, CDR2 SVGAGI. CDR3: CASSPMGRDYGYTF. The CDR3 nucleotides are TGTGCCAGCAGTCCCATGGGCAGGGACTATGGCTACACCTTC.

V usage is TRBV5-1 and J usage is TRBJ2-7, with a weak D call TRBD1 (6 bases). The germline CDR1 and CDR2 sequences are SGHRS and YFSETQ. V lost 4 bases and J lost 0, with 17 bases in between. The CDR3 length is 16 residues. DNA of the CDR3: TGCGCCAGCAGCCCGAGGGGCAGGGGCGGCTCCTACGAGCAGTACTTC. As protein: CASSPRGRGGSYEQYF.

In the case of this clone: Within the sample, other DNA sequences also encode this same CDR3. The chain carries TRBV12-3 or TRBV12-4 and TRBJ2-7; D is perhaps TRBD1 (6 bases). The CDR3 extends over 13 amino acids. With 3 bases removed from V and 6 bases from J, the gap between germline ends came to 12 bases. This CDR3 is CASSLTGRGEQYF. The CDR3 DNA is TGTGCCAGCAGTTTGACAGGCAGGGGCGAGCAGTACTTC.

The V gene is TRBV29-1, the J gene TRBJ1-1, with D uncertain. CDR1 is SQVTM, CDR2 ANQGSEA, per germline. With 5 bases removed from V and 1 base from J, the gap between germline ends came to 11 bases. CDR3 size: 13 residues. CDR3 in amino acids: CSVSRDSNTEAFF. Here the CDR3 DNA reads TGCAGCGTTTCAAGAGACTCGAACACTGAAGCTTTCTTT.

The chain links TRBV18 to TRBJ2-1; 8 bases map to TRBD1. The ends lost 1 base at V and 5 bases at J; junction bases unmatched: 1. In germline, CDR1 is KGHSH, CDR2 LQKENI. This CDR3 spans 14 amino acids. The CDR3 region is CASSPQTGDNEQFF. In DNA form, the CDR3 reads TGTGCCAGCTCACCACAGACAGGGGACAATGAGCAGTTCTTC.

The chain links TRBV7-9 to TRBJ2-5, with TRBD1 matching 8 bases. Germline V gives CDR1 SEHNR, CDR2 FQNEAQ (reference sequence). CDR3 size: 15 residues. Trimming removed 0 bases from V and 3 bases from J; junction bases left unmatched: 3. This CDR3 is CASSLARTGKETQYF. In DNA form, the CDR3 reads TGTGCCAGCAGCTTAGCTAGGACAGGGAAAGAGACCCAGTACTTC.

V is TRBV5-1 and J is TRBJ1-6; D is uncertain. This CDR3 has 16 residues. The germline V and J ends were trimmed by 0 bases and 8 bases, with 15 bases remaining between them. Germline CDR1 SGHRS, CDR2 YFSETQ. The CDR3 region has the DNA TGCGCCAGCAGCTTGGAAGAGCTGAGGGTTTATTCACCCCTCCACTTT. The encoded protein is CASSLEELRVYSPLHF.

This chain joins TRBV4-1 and TRBJ1-3; possible D gene TRBD1, 5 bases. The length of the CDR3 is 16 residues. Germline assignment: CDR1 MGHRA and CDR2 YSYEKL. Trimming took 2 bases from V and 4 from J, leaving 15 bases between them. The CDR3 DNA is TGCGCCAGCAGCCAACCAGGCAGGACATTCGGAAACACCATATATTTT. This codes for CASSQPGRTFGNTIYF.

V and J are TRBV27 and TRBJ1-4; TRBD1 agrees at 9 bases. The germline CDR1 and CDR2 sequences are MNHEY and SMNVEV (reference sequence). The CDR3 runs 13 residues. The V gene end was trimmed by 8 bases and the J gene end by 10 bases; junction bases not matched to a gene: 8. CDR3 sequence (DNA): TGTGCCAGCCACCGACAGGGGGGTGGAAAACTGTTTTTT. Protein: CASHRQGGGKLFF.

The chain links TRBV6-6 to TRBJ2-6; TRBD1 aligns across 11 bases. Germline V gene data show CDR1 as MNHNY and CDR2 as SVGAGI (reference sequence). The CDR3 is 16 residues long. V dropped 4 bases and J dropped 2; count of bases not matched to a gene: 1. The CDR3 reads CASSSDRGPGANVLTF. The CDR3 nucleotides read TGTGCCAGCAGTTCGGACAGGGGGCCTGGGGCCAACGTCCTGACTTTC.

The chain recombines TRBV18 with TRBJ2-5; unclear D gene. V was pared by 2 bases and J by 1 base, with 17 bases between. The germline gives CDR1 KGHSH, CDR2 LQKENI. This CDR3 has 17 amino acids. CDR3 amino acids: CASSPGSPWSGQETQYF. The CDR3 bases are TGTGCCAGCTCACCAGGATCCCCATGGTCGGGCCAAGAGACCCAGTACTTC. Supplemented by reference TRBV18 and TRBJ2-5, the full variable domain reads NAGVMQNPRHLVRRRGQEARLRCSPMKGHSHVYWYRQLPEEGLKFMVYLQKENIIDESGMPKERFSAEFPKEGPSILRIQQVVRGDSAAYFCASSPGSPWSGQETQYFGPGTRLLVL.

The rearrangement joins TRBV20-1 to TRBJ2-2; no reliable D call. This CDR3 comprises 11 residues. CDR1 is DFQATT and CDR2 is SNEGSKA in the germline V gene (reference sequence). CDR3 residues: CRQAGGGELFF. The CDR3 region has the DNA TGCAGACAAGCCGGCGGCGGGGAGCTGTTTTTT.

This clone has a count of ten or more. One junction end does not reproduce the germline sequence, and a read error may be involved. The genes are TRBV29-1 and TRBJ2-7; TRBD1 agrees at 10 bases. The CDR3 is 14 residues long. The germline V gene has CDR1 SQVTM and CDR2 ANQGSEA. The CDR3 loop reads CSVWTGGRSSEQYF. CDR3 coding DNA: TGCAGCGTTTGGACAGGGGGTCGGTCCTCCGAGCAGTACTTC.

Of note for this clone: Additional DNA sequences in this sample encode the identical CDR3. The chain carries TRBV6-5 and TRBJ1-2, with 7 nucleotides matching TRBD1. Germline CDR1 reads MNHEY; CDR2 reads SVGAGI. The CDR3 consists of 16 residues. J was trimmed by 2 bases and V by 0 bases; bases with no gene match: 6. Written as DNA, the CDR3 is TGTGCCAGCAGTTACTCGCGGACAGGCGGGAACTATGGCTACACCTTC. Encoded protein: CASSYSRTGGNYGYTF.

The chain carries TRBV2 and TRBJ1-6, with TRBD1 matching 10 bases. Germline assignment: CDR1 SNHLY and CDR2 FYNNEI. Unmatched junction bases numbered 9, after V lost 10 bases and J lost 6 bases. The CDR3 totals 15 residues. This CDR3 reads CATATDRGLNSPLHF. The CDR3 DNA reads TGTGCCACCGCGACCGACAGGGGGCTTAATTCACCCCTCCACTTT.

J is TRBJ2-2 and V is TRBV4-3, with D possibly TRBD1 on 6 matching bases. CDR1 is LGHNA, CDR2 YSLEER, per germline. Trimming left V 4 bases short and J 3 bases short, with 9 bases between. This CDR3 comprises 14 residues. As DNA, the CDR3 is TGCGCCAGCAGCCTCCAGGGGTACACCGGGGAGCTGTTTTTT. Its translation is CASSLQGYTGELFF.